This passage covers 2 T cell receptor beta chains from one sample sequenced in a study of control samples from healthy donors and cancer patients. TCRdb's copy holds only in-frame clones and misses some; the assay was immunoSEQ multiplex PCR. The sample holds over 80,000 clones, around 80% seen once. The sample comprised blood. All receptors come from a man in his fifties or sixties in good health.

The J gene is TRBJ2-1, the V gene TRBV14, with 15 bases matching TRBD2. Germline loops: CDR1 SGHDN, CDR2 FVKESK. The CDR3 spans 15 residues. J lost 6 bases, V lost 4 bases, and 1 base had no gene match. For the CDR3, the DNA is TGTGCCAGCAGCCTGGGACTAGCGGGAGGCAATGAGCAGTTCTTC. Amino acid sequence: CASSLGLAGGNEQFF.

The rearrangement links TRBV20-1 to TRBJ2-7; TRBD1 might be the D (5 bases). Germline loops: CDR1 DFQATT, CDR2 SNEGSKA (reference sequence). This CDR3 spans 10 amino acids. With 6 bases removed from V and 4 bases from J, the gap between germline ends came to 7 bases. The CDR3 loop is CSAQGYEQYF. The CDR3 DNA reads TGCAGTGCCCAGGGATACGAGCAGTACTTC.